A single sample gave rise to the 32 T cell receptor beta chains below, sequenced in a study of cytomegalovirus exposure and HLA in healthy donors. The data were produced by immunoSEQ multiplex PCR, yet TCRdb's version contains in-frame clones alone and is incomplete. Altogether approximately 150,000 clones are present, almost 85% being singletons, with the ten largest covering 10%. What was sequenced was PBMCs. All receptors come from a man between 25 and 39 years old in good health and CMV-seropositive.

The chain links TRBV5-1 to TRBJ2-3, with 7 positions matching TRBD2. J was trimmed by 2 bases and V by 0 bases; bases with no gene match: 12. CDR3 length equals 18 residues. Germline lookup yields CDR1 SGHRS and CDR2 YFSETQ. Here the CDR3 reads CASSLEAPAGYSTDTQYF. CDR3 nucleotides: TGCGCCAGCAGCTTGGAGGCCCCAGCGGGATACTCCACAGATACGCAGTATTTT.

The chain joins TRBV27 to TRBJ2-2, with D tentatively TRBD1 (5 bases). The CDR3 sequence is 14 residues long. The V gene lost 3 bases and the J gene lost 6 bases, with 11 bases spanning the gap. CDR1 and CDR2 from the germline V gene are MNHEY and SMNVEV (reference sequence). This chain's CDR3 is CASSFRQGSGELFF. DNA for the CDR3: TGTGCCAGCAGTTTTAGGCAGGGCTCCGGGGAGCTGTTTTTT.

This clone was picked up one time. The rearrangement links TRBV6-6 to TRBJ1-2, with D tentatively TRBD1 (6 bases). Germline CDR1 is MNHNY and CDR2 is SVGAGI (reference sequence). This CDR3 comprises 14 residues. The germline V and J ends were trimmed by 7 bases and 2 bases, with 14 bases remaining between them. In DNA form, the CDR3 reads TGTGCCAGCACCCCAAATGGGGGCAACTATGGCTACACCTTC. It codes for CASTPNGGNYGYTF.

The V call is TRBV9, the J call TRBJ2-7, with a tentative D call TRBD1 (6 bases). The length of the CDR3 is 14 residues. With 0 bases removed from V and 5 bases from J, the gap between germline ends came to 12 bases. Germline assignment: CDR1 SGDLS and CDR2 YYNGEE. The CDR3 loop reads CASSVGQGKDEQYF. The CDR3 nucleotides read TGTGCCAGCAGCGTAGGTCAGGGGAAAGACGAGCAGTACTTC.

CDR3 protein: CASSHLTGGKNKSGYTF. In DNA form, the CDR3 reads TGCGCCAGCAGTCACCTGACAGGGGGTAAAAATAAATCGGGCTACACCTTC. The chain carries TRBV23-1 and TRBJ1-2; 9 nucleotides agree with TRBD1. TRBV23-1 is placed among ORFs of uncertain function. J lost 8 bases, V lost 3 bases, and 16 bases had no gene match. This CDR3 region has 17 residues.

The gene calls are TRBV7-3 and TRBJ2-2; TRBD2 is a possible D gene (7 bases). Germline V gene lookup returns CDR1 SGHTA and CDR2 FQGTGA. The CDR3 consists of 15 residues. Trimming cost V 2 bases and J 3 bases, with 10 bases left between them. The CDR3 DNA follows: TGTGCCAGCAGCTTATCCGGGGGGCACACCGGGGAGCTGTTTTTT. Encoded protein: CASSLSGGHTGELFF.

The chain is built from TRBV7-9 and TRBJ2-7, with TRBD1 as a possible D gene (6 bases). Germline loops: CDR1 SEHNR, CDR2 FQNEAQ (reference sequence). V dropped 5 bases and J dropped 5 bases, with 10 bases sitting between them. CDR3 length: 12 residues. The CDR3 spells CASSITGNEQYF. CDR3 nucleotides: TGTGCCAGCAGCATTACAGGGAACGAGCAGTACTTC.

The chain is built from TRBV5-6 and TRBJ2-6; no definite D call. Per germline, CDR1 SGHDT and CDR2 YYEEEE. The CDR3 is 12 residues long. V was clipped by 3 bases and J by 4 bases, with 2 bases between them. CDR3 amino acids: CASSSGANVLTF. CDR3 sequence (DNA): TGTGCCAGCAGCTCGGGGGCCAACGTCCTGACTTTC.

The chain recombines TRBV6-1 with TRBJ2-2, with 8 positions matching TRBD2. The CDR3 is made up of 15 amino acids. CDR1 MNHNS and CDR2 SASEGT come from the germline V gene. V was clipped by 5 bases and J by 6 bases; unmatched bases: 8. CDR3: CASSLTGGVAGELFF. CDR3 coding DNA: TGTGCCAGCAGTTTGACCGGGGGGGTCGCCGGGGAGCTGTTTTTT.

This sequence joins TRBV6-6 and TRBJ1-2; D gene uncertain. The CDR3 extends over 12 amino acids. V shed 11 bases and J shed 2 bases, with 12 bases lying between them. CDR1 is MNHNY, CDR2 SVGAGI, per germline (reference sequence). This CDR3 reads CAAAQRNYGYTF. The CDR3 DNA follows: TGTGCCGCCGCCCAGAGGAACTATGGCTACACCTTC.

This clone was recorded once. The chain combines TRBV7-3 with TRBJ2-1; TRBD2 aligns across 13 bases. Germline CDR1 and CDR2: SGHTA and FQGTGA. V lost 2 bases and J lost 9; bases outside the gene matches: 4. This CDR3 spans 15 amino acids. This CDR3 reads CASSLGLAGVAEQFF. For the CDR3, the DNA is TGTGCCAGCAGCTTAGGACTAGCGGGAGTTGCTGAGCAGTTCTTC.

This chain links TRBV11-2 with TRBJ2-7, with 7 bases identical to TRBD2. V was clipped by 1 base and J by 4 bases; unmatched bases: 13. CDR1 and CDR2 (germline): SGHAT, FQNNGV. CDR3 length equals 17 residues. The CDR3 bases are TGTGCCAGCAGCTTAGGTCCCCCACCGGGGGGATTTTACGAGCAGTACTTC. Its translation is CASSLGPPPGGFYEQYF. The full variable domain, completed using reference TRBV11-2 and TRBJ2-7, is EAGVAQSPRYKIIEKRQSVAFWCNPISGHATLYWYQQILGQGPKLLIQFQNNGVVDDSQLPKDRFSAERLKGVDSTLKIQPAKLEDSAVYLCASSLGPPPGGFYEQYFGPGTRLTVT.

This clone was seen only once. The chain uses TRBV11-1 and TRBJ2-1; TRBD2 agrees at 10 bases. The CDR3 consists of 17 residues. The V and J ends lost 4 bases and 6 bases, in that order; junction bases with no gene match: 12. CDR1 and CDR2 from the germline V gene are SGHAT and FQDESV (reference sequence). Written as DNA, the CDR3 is TGTGCCAGCAGCTACATGAGGCAGGGACTAGCGCGCAATGAGCAGTTCTTC. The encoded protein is CASSYMRQGLARNEQFF.

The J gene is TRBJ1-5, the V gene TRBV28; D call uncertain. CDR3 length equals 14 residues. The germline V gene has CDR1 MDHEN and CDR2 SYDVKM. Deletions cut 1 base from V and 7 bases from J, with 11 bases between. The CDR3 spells CASSLFGEVQPQHF. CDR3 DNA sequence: TGTGCCAGCAGTTTATTCGGGGAGGTGCAGCCCCAGCATTTT.

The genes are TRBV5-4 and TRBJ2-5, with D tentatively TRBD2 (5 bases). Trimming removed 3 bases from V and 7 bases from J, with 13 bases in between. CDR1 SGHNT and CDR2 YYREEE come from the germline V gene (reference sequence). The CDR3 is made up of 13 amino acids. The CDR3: CASSSLARGTQYF. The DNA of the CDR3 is TGTGCCAGCAGCTCCCTAGCTCGGGGGACCCAGTACTTC.

CDR3 sequence: CASSFWTGDYVQYF. CDR3 nucleotide sequence: TGTGCCAGCAGTTTTTGGACAGGGGACTATGTGCAGTACTTC. This chain uses TRBV27 with TRBJ2-7, with 9 positions matching TRBD1. Germline lookup yields CDR1 MNHEY and CDR2 SMNVEV (reference sequence). CDR3 length: 14 amino acids. V lost 3 bases to trimming and J lost 9 bases; unmatched junction nucleotides: 9.

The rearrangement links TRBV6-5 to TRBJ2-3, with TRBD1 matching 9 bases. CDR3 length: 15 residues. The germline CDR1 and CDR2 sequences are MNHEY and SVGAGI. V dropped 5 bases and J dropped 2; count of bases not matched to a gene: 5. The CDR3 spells CASSPGQGHTDTQYF. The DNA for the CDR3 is TGTGCCAGCAGTCCTGGACAGGGGCACACAGATACGCAGTATTTT.

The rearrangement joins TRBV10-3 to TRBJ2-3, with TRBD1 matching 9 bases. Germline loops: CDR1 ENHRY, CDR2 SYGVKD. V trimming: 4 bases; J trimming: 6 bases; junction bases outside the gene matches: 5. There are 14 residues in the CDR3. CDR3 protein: CAISGRTGADTQYF. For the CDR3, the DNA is TGTGCCATCAGTGGGAGGACAGGGGCTGATACGCAGTATTTT.

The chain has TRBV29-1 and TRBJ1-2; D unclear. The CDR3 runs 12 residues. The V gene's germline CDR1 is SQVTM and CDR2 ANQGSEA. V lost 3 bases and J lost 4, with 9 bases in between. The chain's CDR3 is CSVERQIYGYTF. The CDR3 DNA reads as TGCAGCGTTGAGAGGCAGATCTATGGCTACACCTTC.

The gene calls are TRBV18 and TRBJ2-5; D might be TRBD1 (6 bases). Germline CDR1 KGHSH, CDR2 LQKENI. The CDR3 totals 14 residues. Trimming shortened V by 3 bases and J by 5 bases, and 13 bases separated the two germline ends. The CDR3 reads CASSPGGREETQYF. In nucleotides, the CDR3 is TGTGCCAGCTCACCTGGGGGCAGGGAGGAGACCCAGTACTTC.

This chain's CDR3 is CASSQIGTSGSGDTQYF. The CDR3 DNA reads TGTGCCAGCTCACAAATCGGGACTAGCGGGAGTGGAGATACGCAGTATTTT. The chain carries TRBV18 and TRBJ2-3, with 14 bases matching TRBD2. Germline CDR1 reads KGHSH; CDR2 reads LQKENI. V shed 4 bases and J 5 bases; nucleotides not matched to a gene: 8. The CDR3 loop spans 17 amino acids.

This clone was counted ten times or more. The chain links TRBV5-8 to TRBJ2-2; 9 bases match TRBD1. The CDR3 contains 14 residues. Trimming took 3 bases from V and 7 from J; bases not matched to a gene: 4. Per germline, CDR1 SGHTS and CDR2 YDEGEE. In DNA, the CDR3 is TGTGCCAGCAGCTGGACAGGGGCGGGCGGGGAGCTGTTTTTT. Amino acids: CASSWTGAGGELFF.

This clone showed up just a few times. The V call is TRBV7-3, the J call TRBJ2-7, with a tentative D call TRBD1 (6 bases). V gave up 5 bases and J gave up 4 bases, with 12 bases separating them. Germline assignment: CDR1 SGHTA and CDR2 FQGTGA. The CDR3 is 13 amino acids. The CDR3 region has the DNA TGTGCCAGCAGCCCACTACAGGGTTACGAGCAGTACTTC. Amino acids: CASSPLQGYEQYF.

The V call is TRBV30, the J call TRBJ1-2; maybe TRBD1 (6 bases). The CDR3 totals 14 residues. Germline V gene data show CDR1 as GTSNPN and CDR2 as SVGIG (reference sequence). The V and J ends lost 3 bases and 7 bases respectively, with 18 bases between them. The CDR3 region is CAWSQGMVFLGYTF. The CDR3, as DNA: TGTGCCTGGAGCCAGGGGATGGTTTTTCTTGGCTACACCTTC. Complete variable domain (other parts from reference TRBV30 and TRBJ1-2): SQTIHQWPATLVQPVGSPLSLECTVEGTSNPNLYWYRQAAGRGLQLLFYSVGIGQISSEVPQNLSASRPQDRQFILSSKKLLLSDSGFYLCAWSQGMVFLGYTFGSGTRLTVV.

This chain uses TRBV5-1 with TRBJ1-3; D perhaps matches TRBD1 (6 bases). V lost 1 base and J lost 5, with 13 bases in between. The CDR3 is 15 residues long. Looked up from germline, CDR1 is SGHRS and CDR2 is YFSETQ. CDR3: CASSLSIRGRNTIYF. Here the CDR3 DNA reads TGCGCCAGCAGCTTGAGCATCAGGGGCCGAAACACCATATATTTT.

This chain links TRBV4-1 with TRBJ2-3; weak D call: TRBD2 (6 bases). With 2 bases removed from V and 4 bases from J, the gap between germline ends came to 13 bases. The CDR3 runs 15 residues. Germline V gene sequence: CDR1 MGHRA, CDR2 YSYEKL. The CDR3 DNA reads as TGCGCCAGCAGCCAAACGAGCAGGAGGGCAGATACGCAGTATTTT. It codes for CASSQTSRRADTQYF.

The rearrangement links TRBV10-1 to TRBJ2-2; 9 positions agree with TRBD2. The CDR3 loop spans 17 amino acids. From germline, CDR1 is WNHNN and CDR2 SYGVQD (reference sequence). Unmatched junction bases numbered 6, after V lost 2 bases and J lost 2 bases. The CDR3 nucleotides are TGCGCCAGCAGTGAGGGGGAAGCGGGAGGCAACACCGGGGAGCTGTTTTTT. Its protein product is CASSEGEAGGNTGELFF.

The DNA of the CDR3 is TGTGCCAGCCGACTAGCGGGGGGGCAGGGCATTCAGTACTTC. Protein sequence: CASRLAGGQGIQYF. This chain links TRBV30 with TRBJ2-4; 14 bases match TRBD2. The CDR3 covers 14 residues. V lost 8 bases, J lost 9 bases, and 9 bases stayed unmatched. Germline CDR1 reads GTSNPN; CDR2 reads SVGIG (reference sequence).

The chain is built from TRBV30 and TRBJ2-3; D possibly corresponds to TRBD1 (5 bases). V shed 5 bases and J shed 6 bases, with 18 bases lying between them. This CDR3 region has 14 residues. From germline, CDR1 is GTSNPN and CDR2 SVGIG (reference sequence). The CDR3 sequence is CAWASGSQGDTQYF. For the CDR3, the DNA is TGTGCCTGGGCCTCCGGGTCTCAGGGCGATACGCAGTATTTT.

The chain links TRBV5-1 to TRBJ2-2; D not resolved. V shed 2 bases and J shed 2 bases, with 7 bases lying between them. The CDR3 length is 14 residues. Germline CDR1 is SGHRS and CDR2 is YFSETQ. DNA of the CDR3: TGCGCCAGCAGCTTCATTCCAAACACCGGGGAGCTGTTTTTT. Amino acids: CASSFIPNTGELFF.

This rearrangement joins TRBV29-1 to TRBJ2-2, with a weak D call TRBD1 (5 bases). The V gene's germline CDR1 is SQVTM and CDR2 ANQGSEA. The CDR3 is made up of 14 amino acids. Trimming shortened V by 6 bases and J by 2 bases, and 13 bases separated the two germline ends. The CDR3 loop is CSVRWGSNTGELFF. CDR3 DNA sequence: TGCAGCGTCCGGTGGGGCAGTAACACCGGGGAGCTGTTTTTT.

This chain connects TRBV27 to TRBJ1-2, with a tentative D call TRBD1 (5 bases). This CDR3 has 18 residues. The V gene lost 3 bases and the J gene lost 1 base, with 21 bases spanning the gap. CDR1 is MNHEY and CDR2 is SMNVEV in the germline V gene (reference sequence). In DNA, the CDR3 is TGTGCCAGCAGTTTGAGGGGTGGAGGGGTCTACTTTAACTATGGCTACACCTTC. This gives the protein CASSLRGGGVYFNYGYTF.